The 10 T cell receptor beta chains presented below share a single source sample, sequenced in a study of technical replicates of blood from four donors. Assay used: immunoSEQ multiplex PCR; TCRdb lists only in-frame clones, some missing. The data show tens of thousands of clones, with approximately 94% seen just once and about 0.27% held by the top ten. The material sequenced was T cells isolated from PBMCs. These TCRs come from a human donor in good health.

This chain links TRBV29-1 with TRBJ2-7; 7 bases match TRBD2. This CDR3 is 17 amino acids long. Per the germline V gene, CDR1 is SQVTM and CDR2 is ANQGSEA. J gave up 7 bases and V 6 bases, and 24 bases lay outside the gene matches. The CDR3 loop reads CSVRPLKERGFIAEQYF. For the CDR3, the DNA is TGCAGCGTCCGACCGTTGAAAGAGCGGGGCTTCATCGCAGAGCAGTACTTC.

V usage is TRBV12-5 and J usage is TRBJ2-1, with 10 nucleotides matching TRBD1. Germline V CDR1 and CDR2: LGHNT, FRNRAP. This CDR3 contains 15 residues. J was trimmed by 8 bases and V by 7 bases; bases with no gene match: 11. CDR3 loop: CASAPGTGVEDEQFF. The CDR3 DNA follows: TGTGCTAGTGCCCCCGGGACAGGGGTAGAGGATGAGCAGTTCTTC.

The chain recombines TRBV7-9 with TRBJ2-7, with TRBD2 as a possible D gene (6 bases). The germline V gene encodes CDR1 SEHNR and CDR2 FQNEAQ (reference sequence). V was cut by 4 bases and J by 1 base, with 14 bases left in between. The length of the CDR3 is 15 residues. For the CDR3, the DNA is TGTGCCAGCAGCTCAGGCGGGGTTTATTCCTACGAGCAGTACTTC. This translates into CASSSGGVYSYEQYF.

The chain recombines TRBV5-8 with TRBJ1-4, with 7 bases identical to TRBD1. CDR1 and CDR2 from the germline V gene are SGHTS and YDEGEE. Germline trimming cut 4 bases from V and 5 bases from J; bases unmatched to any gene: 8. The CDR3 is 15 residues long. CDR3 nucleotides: TGTGCCAGCAGCCTGACGGGACAGCCGAATGAAAAACTGTTTTTT. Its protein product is CASSLTGQPNEKLFF. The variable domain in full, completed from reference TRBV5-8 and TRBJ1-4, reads EAGVTQSPTHLIKTRGQQATLRCSPISGHTSVYWYQQALGLGLQFLLWYDEGEERNRGNFPPRFSGRQFPNYSSELNVNALELEDSALYLCASSLTGQPNEKLFFGSGTQLSVL.

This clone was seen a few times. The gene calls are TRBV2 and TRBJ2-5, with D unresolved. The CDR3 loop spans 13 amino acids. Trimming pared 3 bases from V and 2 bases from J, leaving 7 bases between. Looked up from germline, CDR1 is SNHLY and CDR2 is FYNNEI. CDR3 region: CASSDYRQETQYF. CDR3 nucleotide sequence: TGTGCCAGCAGTGATTACAGACAAGAGACCCAGTACTTC.

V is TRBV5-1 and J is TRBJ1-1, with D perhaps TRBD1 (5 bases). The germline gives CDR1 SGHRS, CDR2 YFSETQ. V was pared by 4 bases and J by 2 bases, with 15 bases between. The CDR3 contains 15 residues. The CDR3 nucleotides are TGCGCCAGCAGCGAGACGGGACTCCACAACACTGAAGCTTTCTTT. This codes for CASSETGLHNTEAFF.

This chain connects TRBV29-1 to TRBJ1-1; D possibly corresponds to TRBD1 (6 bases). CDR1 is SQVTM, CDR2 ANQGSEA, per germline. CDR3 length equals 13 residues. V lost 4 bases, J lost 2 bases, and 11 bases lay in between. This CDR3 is CSVVGQLNTEAFF. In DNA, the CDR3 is TGCAGCGTTGTAGGACAGCTCAACACTGAAGCTTTCTTT. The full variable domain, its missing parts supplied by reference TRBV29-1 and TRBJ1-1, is SAVISQKPSRDICQRGTSLTIQCQVDSQVTMMFWYRQQPGQSLTLIATANQGSEATYESGFVIDKFPISRPNLTFSTLTVSNMSPEDSSIYLCSVVGQLNTEAFFGQGTRLTVV.

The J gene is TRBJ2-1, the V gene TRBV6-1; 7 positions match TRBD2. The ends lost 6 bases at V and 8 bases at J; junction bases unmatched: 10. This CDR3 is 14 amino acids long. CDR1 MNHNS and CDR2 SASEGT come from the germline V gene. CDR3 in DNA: TGTGCCAGCAGGGAGACTAGCTTGGTCGATGAGCAGTTCTTC. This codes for CASRETSLVDEQFF.

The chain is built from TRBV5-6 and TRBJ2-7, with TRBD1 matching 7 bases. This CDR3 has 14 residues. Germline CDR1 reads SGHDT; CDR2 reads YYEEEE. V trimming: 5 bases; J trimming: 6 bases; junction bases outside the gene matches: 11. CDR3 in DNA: TGTGCCAGCAGTGATCAGGGGGTGGTGGTCGAGCAGTACTTC. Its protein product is CASSDQGVVVEQYF.

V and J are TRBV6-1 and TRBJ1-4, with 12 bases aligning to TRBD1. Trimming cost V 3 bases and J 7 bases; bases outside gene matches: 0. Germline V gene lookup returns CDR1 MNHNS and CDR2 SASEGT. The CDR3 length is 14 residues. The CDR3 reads CASSEGQGAEKLFF. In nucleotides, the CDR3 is TGTGCCAGCAGTGAGGGACAGGGGGCTGAAAAACTGTTTTTT.